This T cell receptor (beta chain) was sequenced during a study of regulatory T cells in long-lasting Graves disease. Regarding the study as a whole: No thyroid tissue was studied; the work used peripheral blood only. Limited sample numbers may have lowered accuracy. Persistent cases of Graves' showed reduced TCR diversity relative to newly diagnosed patients.

TCR beta libraries were built with iRepertoire HTBI primers and Arm-PCR of CDR3 regions. TCRdb used MiXCR to reprocess the multiplex PCR reads, holding one entry per CDR3 protein. The sample consists of approximately 360,000 distinct CDR3 sequences, 20% to 25% of them appearing once. The time point denotes: persistent/refractory GD, antithyroid drugs over 5 years with positive TRAb. PBMC-extracted RNA yielded the TCR library. There are many counts of this clonotype. Its antigen is undetermined. The clonotype comes from a woman aged 40-49 years with Graves disease. The sample in question was peripheral blood mononuclear cells (PBMCs), obtained when the disease was refractory, from a patient treated with antithyroid drugs.

CDR3 residues: CASSSTSIQETQYF. The CDR3, as DNA: TGTGCCAGCAGCTCAACATCGATCCAAGAGACCCAGTACTTC. This chain joins TRBV13 and TRBJ2-5; D not resolved. Looked up from germline, CDR1 is PRHDT and CDR2 is FYEKMQ (reference sequence). The CDR3 length is 14 residues. V was shortened by 4 bases and J by 1 base, with 10 bases between the two germline ends.